This TCR beta chain is from a study of blood T cells in healthy people across ages. This clonotype was observed once. The target antigen is unknown. A much larger clone differs from this one at a single base, so this may be a read error. For the second PCR, which ran for about 6 to 11 cycles, a sample-barcoded 5' primer and a J-beta primer mix were used. TCRdb independently ran MiXCR on the 5' RACE reads; one entry per CDR3 protein. The sample carries some 790,000 distinct CDR3 sequences, around 30% recorded once. The CDR3 runs to 15 residues. The V and J ends lost 2 bases and 7 bases respectively, with 14 bases between them. Germline V gene sequence: CDR1 SGHTA, CDR2 FQGNSA. Whole-study results and caveats: Significant beta diversity loss was already apparent by age around 40, declining roughly linearly. Long-lived and aged donors differed, with more naive CD4+ cells and higher diversity in the long-lived.

The chain links TRBV7-2 to TRBJ1-4; the D is unclear. The material sequenced was blood. The clonotype was recovered from a woman older than 75 in good health. CDR3 protein: CASSLPEAWGEKLFF. The CDR3 DNA reads TGTGCCAGCAGCTTACCTGAGGCGTGGGGTGAAAAACTGTTTTTT.